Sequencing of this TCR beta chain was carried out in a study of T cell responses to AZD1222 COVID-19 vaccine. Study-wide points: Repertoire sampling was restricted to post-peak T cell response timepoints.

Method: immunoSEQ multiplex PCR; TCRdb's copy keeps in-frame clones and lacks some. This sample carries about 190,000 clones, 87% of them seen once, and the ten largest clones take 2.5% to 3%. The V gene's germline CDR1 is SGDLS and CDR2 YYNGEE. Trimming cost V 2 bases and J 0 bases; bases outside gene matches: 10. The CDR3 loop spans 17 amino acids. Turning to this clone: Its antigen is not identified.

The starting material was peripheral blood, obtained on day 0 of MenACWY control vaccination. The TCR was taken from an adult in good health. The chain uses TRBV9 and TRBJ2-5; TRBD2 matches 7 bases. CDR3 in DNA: TGTGCCAGCAGCGTGGGATTCACGGGGGGAAACCAAGAGACCCAGTACTTC. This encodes CASSVGFTGGNQETQYF.